This is a list of T cell receptor beta chains from one sample in a study of blood T cell repertoires in COVID-19. The data were produced by immunoSEQ multiplex PCR, yet TCRdb's version contains in-frame clones alone and is incomplete. The sample yields about 170,000 clones, approximately 85% seen once. Material: peripheral blood. The receptor set was obtained from a man older than 75 with COVID-19, enrolled during active disease. Both conserved end residues are part of each CDR3. D genes are given only for firm matches.

J gene	V gene	D gene	CDR3 protein
TRBJ1-1	TRBV19	TRBD1	CASSVLGTGTIPEAFF
TRBJ2-5	TRBV12-5	.	CASAFQEKETQYF
TRBJ2-3	TRBV10-3	TRBD1	CATSGTGVDTQYF
TRBJ2-2	TRBV9	TRBD1	CASSVAGGFNTGELFF
TRBJ1-1	TRBV3-1/TRBV3-2	TRBD1	CASSQGQGFGEAFF
TRBJ2-6	TRBV2	.	CASSGELLPGANVLTF
TRBJ1-1	TRBV5-1	TRBD1	CASSFQGAGTEAFF
TRBJ1-2	TRBV14	.	CASSQDNGVGYTF
TRBJ1-1	TRBV18	.	CASSPRGGTTEAFF
TRBJ1-2	TRBV19	.	CASSLRGGGNYGYTF
TRBJ1-2	TRBV7-2	.	CASSLGGGRPGGYTF
TRBJ1-3	TRBV11-3	.	CASSFRDSGNTIYF
TRBJ2-7	TRBV5-1	.	CASSLALSTDSYEQYF
TRBJ1-2	TRBV29-1	.	CSAQGSYGYTF
TRBJ2-2	TRBV5-1	.	CASSSGTNTGELFF
TRBJ1-2	TRBV10-3	.	CAISEEGPTYGYTF
TRBJ1-2	TRBV27	.	CASDTLSYGYTF
TRBJ2-1	TRBV7-9	TRBD2	CASSSRRGFYNEQFF
TRBJ2-2	TRBV4-2	.	CASSPASRAANTGELFF
TRBJ1-2	TRBV7-9	TRBD1	CASSTRQGADTF
TRBJ1-2	TRBV11-2	TRBD1	CASSATQGDGYTF
TRBJ2-3	TRBV5-1	.	CASSSDRSTDTQYF
TRBJ2-5	TRBV19	TRBD2	CASRSGGQETQYF
TRBJ1-5	TRBV12-3/TRBV12-4	.	CASGPSNQPQHF
TRBJ2-5	TRBV19	TRBD1	CASSVDRQETQYF
TRBJ1-2	TRBV10-3	.	CAISESAGVNGYTF
TRBJ2-5	TRBV19	.	CASSLTGTQKPSYF
TRBJ2-3	TRBV5-1	TRBD2	CASHFVAGGPTDTQYF
TRBJ1-1	TRBV18	.	CASSPGGGGTEAFF
TRBJ2-5	TRBV6-5	TRBD2	CASTITSGQETQYF
TRBJ2-2	TRBV4-2	TRBD2	CASSQDTSGGNTGELFF
TRBJ1-4	TRBV12-5	.	CASGFDFDEKLFF
TRBJ2-2	TRBV6-6	TRBD1	CASREQGAGGELFF
TRBJ2-3	TRBV5-1	.	CASSLWRETSTDTQYF
TRBJ1-2	TRBV6-2/TRBV6-3	.	CASSYSNSPGYTF
TRBJ1-2	TRBV19	TRBD1	CASSIGGQGPYGYTF
TRBJ2-7	TRBV6-1	.	CASSDPTESSYEQYF
TRBJ2-7	TRBV5-1	.	CASSWQGYEQYF
TRBJ2-7	TRBV7-9	.	CASSSTYYEQYF
TRBJ1-1	TRBV3-1/TRBV3-2	.	CASSYLRGGGTEAFF
TRBJ2-2	TRBV13	.	CASSRRTGELFF
TRBJ1-6	TRBV7-8	.	CASSLVLGGRSPLHF
TRBJ1-1	TRBV19	TRBD1	CASSPGQGAREAFF
TRBJ2-7	TRBV5-1	TRBD2	CASSSGVAGLTYEQYF
TRBJ1-5	TRBV5-8	TRBD1	CASSPGQGWNQPQHF
TRBJ2-3	TRBV10-1	.	CASNTGGIETDTQYF
TRBJ2-1	TRBV18	.	CASSPPGASYNEQFF
TRBJ1-5	TRBV7-2	.	CASSLGRGSNQPQHF
TRBJ1-1	TRBV2	.	CASSVEGWSFF
TRBJ1-1	TRBV12-3/TRBV12-4	TRBD1	CASSAQGGTEAFF
TRBJ1-5	TRBV7-9	.	CASSSSRGGGNQPQHF
TRBJ1-6	TRBV9	TRBD1	CASSASPGQILNSPLHF
TRBJ2-3	TRBV28	TRBD2	CASSFGLAGYSTDTQYF
TRBJ2-1	TRBV10-3	TRBD2	CAIRGSSGARPNEQFF